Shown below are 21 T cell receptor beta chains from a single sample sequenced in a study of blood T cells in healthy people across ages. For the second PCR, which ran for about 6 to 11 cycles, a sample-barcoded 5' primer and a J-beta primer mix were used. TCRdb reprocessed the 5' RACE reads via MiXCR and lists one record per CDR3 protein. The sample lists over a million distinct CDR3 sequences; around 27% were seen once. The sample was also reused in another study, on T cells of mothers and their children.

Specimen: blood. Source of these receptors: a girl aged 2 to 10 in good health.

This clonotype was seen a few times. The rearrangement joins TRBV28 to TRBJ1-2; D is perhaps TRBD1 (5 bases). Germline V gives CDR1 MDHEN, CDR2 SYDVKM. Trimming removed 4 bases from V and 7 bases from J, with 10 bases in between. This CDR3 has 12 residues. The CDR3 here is CASSSRGVGYTF. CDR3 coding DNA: TGTGCCAGCAGTTCTAGAGGGGTTGGCTACACCTTC.

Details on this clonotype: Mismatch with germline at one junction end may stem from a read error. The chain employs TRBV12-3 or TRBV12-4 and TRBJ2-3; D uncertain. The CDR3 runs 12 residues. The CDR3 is CASSLVADAQYF. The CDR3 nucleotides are TGTGCCAGCAGTTTAGTTGCAGATGCGCAGTATTTT.

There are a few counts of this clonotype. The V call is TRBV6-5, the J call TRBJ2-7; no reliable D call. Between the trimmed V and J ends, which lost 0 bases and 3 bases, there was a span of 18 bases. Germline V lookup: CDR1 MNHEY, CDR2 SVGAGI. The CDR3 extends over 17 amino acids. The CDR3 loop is CASSYSAFSADVYEQYF. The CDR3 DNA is TGTGCCAGCAGTTACTCGGCTTTTTCGGCGGATGTCTACGAGCAGTACTTC.

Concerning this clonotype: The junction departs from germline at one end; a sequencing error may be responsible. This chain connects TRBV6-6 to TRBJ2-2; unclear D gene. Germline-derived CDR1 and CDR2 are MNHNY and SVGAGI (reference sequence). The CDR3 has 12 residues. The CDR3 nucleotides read TGTGCCAGCACCCGGAACACCAGGGAGCTGTTTTTT. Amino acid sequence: CASTRNTRELFF.

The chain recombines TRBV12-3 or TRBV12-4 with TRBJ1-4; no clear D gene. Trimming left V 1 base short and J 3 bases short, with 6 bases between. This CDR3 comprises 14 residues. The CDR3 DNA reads TGTGCCAGCAGTTTAGAGCTGTCTAATGAAAAACTGTTTTTT. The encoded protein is CASSLELSNEKLFF.

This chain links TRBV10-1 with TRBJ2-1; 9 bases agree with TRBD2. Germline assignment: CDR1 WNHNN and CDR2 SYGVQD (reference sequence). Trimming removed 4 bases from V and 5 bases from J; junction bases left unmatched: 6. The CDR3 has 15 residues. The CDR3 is CASSGVAGENNEQFF. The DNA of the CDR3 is TGCGCCAGCAGTGGTGTAGCGGGAGAGAACAATGAGCAGTTCTTC.

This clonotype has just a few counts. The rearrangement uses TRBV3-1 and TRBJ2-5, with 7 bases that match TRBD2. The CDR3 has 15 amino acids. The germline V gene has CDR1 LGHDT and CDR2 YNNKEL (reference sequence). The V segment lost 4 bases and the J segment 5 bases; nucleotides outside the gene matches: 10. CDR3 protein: CASSPVTGGVETQYF. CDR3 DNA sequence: TGTGCCAGCAGCCCCGTCACGGGGGGAGTGGAGACCCAGTACTTC.

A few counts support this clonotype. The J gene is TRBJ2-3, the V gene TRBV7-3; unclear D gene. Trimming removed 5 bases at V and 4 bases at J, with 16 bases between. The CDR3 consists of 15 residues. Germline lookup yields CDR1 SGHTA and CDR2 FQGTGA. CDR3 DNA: TGTGCCAGCAGCCCATCAGGAAGGAACGCAGATACGCAGTATTTT. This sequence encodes CASSPSGRNADTQYF.

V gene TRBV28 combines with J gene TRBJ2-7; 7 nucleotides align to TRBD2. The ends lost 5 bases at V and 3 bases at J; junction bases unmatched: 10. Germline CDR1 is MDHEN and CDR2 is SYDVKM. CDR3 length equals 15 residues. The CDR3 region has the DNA TGTGCCAGCAGTCCTAGCGGAAGTCTTTTCTACGAGCAGTACTTC. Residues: CASSPSGSLFYEQYF.

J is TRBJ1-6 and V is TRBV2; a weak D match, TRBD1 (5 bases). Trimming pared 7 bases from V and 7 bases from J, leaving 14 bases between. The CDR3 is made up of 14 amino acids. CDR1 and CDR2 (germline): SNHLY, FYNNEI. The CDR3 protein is CASIPDRRNSPLHF. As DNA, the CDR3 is TGTGCCAGCATCCCTGACAGAAGAAATTCACCCCTCCACTTT.

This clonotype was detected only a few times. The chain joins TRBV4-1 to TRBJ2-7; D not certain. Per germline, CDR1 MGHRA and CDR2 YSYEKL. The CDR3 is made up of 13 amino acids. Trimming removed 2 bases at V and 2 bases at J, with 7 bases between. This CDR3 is CASSQSVTYEQYF. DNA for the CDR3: TGCGCCAGCAGCCAAAGCGTCACCTACGAGCAGTACTTC.

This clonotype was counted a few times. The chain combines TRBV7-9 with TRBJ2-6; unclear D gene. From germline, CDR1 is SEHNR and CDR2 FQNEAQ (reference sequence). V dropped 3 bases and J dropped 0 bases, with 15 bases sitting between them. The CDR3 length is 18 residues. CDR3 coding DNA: TGTGCCAGCAGCTTGGGCCGGTTAATAAGCTCTGGGGCCAACGTCCTGACTTTC. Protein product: CASSLGRLISSGANVLTF.

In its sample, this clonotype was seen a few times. This chain's CDR3 is CASSYSGRVVTEAFF. CDR3 coding DNA: TGTGCCAGCAGTTACTCGGGTAGGGTGGTCACTGAAGCTTTCTTT. The chain combines TRBV6-5 with TRBJ1-1; D gene unclear. From germline, CDR1 is MNHEY and CDR2 SVGAGI. The ends were cut back, 0 bases at V and 4 bases at J, with 12 bases in the middle. CDR3 size: 15 residues.

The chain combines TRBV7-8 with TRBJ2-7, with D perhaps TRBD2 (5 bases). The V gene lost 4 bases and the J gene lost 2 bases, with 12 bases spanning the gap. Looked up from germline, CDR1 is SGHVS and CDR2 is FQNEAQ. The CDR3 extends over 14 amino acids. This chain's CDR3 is CASSSGSGTYEQYF. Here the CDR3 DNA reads TGTGCCAGCAGCTCTGGTTCGGGAACCTACGAGCAGTACTTC.

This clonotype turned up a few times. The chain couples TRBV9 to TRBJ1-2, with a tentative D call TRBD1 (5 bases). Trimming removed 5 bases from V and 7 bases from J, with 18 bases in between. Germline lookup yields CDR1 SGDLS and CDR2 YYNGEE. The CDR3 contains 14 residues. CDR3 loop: CASRSNGGDGGYTF. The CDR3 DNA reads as TGTGCCAGCAGGTCAAATGGGGGGGACGGTGGCTACACCTTC. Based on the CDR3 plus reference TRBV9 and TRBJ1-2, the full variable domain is DSGVTQTPKHLITATGQRVTLRCSPRSGDLSVYWYQQSLDQGLQFLIQYYNGEERAKGNILERFSAQQFPDLHSELNLSSLELGDSALYFCASRSNGGDGGYTFGSGTRLTVV.

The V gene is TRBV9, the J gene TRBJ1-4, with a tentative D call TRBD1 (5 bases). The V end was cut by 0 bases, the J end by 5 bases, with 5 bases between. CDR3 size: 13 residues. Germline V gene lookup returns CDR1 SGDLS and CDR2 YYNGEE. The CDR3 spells CASSVGDNEKLFF. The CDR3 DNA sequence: TGTGCCAGCAGCGTAGGGGACAATGAAAAACTGTTTTTT.

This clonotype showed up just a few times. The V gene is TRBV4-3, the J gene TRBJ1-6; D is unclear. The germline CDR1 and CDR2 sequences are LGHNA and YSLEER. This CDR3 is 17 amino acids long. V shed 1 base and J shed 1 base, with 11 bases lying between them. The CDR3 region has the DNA TGCGCCAGCAGCCAAGCGGCGCGCGGGTCCTATAATTCACCCCTCCACTTT. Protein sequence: CASSQAARGSYNSPLHF.

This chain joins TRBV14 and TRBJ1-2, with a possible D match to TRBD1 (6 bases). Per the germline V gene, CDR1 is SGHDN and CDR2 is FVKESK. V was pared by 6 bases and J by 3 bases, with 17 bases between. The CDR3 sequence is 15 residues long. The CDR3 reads CASSRTGKQDYGYTF. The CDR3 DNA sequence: TGTGCCAGCAGTCGAACAGGGAAGCAGGACTATGGCTACACCTTC.

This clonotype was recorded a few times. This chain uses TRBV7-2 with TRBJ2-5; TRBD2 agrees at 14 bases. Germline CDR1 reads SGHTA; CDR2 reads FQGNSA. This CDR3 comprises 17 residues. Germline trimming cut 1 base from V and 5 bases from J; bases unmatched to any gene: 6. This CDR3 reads CASSLGWGLAGDETQYF. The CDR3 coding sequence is TGTGCCAGCAGCTTAGGGTGGGGACTAGCGGGAGATGAGACCCAGTACTTC.

CDR3: CASSITTSGGYNEQFF. The DNA for the CDR3 is TGTGCCAGCAGCATCACGACTAGCGGGGGTTACAATGAGCAGTTCTTC. The rearrangement links TRBV6-6 to TRBJ2-5; 12 bases line up with TRBD2. The J call is uncertain, as TRBJ2-1 better fits the DNA end. Germline V CDR1 and CDR2: MNHNY, SVGAGI (reference sequence). The CDR3 extends over 16 amino acids.

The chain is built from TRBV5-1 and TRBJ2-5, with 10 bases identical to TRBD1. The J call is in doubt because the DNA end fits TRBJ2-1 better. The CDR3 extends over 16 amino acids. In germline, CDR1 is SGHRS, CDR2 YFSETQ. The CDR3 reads CASSPVRDRGPNEQFF. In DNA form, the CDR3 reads TGCGCCAGCAGCCCGGTGAGGGACAGGGGACCCAATGAGCAGTTCTTC.